These T cell receptor beta chains were read from a single sample in a study of CD8 T cells in ankylosing spondylitis. TCRdb re-called the 5' RACE reads with MiXCR, one entry per CDR3 protein. Of a few hundred thousand distinct CDR3 sequences in the sample, less than 25% are singletons; the top ten hold 3% to 4%. The specimen sequenced was blood, either unsorted or a sorted T cell fraction (not recorded which). Source of these receptors: a female donor with ankylosing spondylitis or in good health (not recorded which). The CDR3 runs from the conserved cysteine through the conserved F or W. A D gene is named only where the DNA matches it firmly. A clone size is listed for some rows: how often the clone was seen (once, few, many), or a class if it is expanded.

J | size | V | D | DNA | CDR3
TRBJ2-3 | few | TRBV15 | TRBD2 | TGTGCCACCAGCAGAGATACCCTAGCGGCAAGCACAGATACGCAGTATTTT | CATSRDTLAASTDTQYF
TRBJ2-7 | - | TRBV12-3/TRBV12-4 | TRBD1 | TGTGCCAGCAGTTTCGGGACAGGGTCACGCGAGCAGTACTTC | CASSFGTGSREQYF
TRBJ1-1 | few | TRBV7-2 | TRBD1 | TGTGCCAGCAGCTTAGGGGACAGGGGGGCGCGGACTGAAGCTTTCTTT | CASSLGDRGARTEAFF
TRBJ2-6 | - | TRBV6-5 | TRBD2 | TGTGCCAGCAGTTCCGGGACTAGCTTTAGTTCTGGGGCCAACGTCCTGACTTTC | CASSSGTSFSSGANVLTF
TRBJ2-3 | few | TRBV14 | TRBD2 | TGTGCCAGCAGCTCCCTCAGACTAGCGGGACCTAGCACAGATACGCAGTATTTT | CASSSLRLAGPSTDTQYF
TRBJ2-5 | few | TRBV28 | TRBD1 | TGTGCCAGCAGTTTAAAGCAGGGGGTACGTTGGACCCAGTACTTC | CASSLKQGVRWTQYF
TRBJ2-7 | few | TRBV11-2 | - | TGTGCCAGCAGCTTAGTCGGGGCGGGGGAGCAGTACTTC | CASSLVGAGEQYF
TRBJ1-3 | few | TRBV7-8 | - | TGTGCCAGCAGCTTACCTCTCAGGACAGACTCTGGAAACACCATATATTTT | CASSLPLRTDSGNTIYF
TRBJ2-1 | few | TRBV20-1 | TRBD2 | TGCAGTGCTGAAAGATGGGGGGGCTACAATGAGCAGTTCTTC | CSAERWGGYNEQFF
TRBJ2-1 | - | TRBV28 | - | TGTGCCAGCCAACCTCTTAGCGGACTGTACAATGAGCAGTTCTTC | CASQPLSGLYNEQFF
TRBJ2-1 | many | TRBV20-1 | TRBD1 | TGCAGTGCCCTGGGACAGGGGGGGTACAATGAGCAGTTCTTC | CSALGQGGYNEQFF
TRBJ2-6 | - | TRBV12-3/TRBV12-4 | - | TGTGCCAGCAGTTTAGCGCGGGGTTCTGGGGCCAACGTCCTGACTTTC | CASSLARGSGANVLTF
TRBJ2-3 | - | TRBV30 | - | TGTGCCTGGAGTTCTTGGTCAGATACGCAGTATTTT | CAWSSWSDTQYF
TRBJ2-2 | - | TRBV11-2 | TRBD2 | TGTGCCAGCAGCCCTTTAGCGGGTTATTCGACCGGGGAGCTGTTTTTT | CASSPLAGYSTGELFF
TRBJ2-1 | few | TRBV7-2 | TRBD2 | TGTGCCAGCAGCTCTTGGGAGGGCTCCTACAATGAGCAGTTCTTC | CASSSWEGSYNEQFF
TRBJ2-2 | few | TRBV5-1 | - | TGCGCCAGCAGCTTGACGGGATGGGACACCGGGGAGCTGTTTTTT | CASSLTGWDTGELFF
TRBJ2-1 | few | TRBV12-5 | TRBD1 | TGTGCTAGTGGTTTGCCTCGACAGGGGGCCGTGGAGCAGTTCTTC | CASGLPRQGAVEQFF
TRBJ2-7 | - | TRBV10-3 | - | TGTGCCATCAGTGGGTCTAGAGGCGAGCAGTACTTC | CAISGSRGEQYF
TRBJ1-5 | few | TRBV4-3 | - | TGCGCCAGCAGCCAAGCGAGGGTGCGCCAGCCCCAGCATTTT | CASSQARVRQPQHF
TRBJ2-5 | - | TRBV10-3 | - | TGTGCCATCAGTGAGTCGATGGGAGGGGGCCAAGAGACCCAGTACTTC | CAISESMGGGQETQYF
TRBJ1-5 | - | TRBV19 | - | TGTGCCAGTAGTACGGGACGGCAGGGAACGACCCAGCATTTT | CASSTGRQGTTQHF
TRBJ2-7 | few | TRBV11-2 | - | TGTGCCAGCAGCCTTACTCCGGAGGCCTACGAGCAGTACTTC | CASSLTPEAYEQYF
TRBJ2-3 | few | TRBV4-3 | TRBD2 | TGCGCCAGCAGCCAAGCCGTAGGGAGGGCGGCAGATACGCAGTATTTT | CASSQAVGRAADTQYF
TRBJ2-1 | few | TRBV5-6 | - | TGTGCCAGCAGCTTGGTGCTACGCTCCTACAATGAGCAGTTCTTC | CASSLVLRSYNEQFF
TRBJ2-7 | few | TRBV27 | - | TGTGCCAGCAGTTCTAAGACCTACGAGCAGTACTTC | CASSSKTYEQYF
TRBJ2-6 | - | TRBV10-3 | - | TGTGCCATCAGGATCAGTTACTCTGGGGCCAACGTCCTGACTTTC | CAIRISYSGANVLTF
TRBJ2-1 | many | TRBV7-2 | TRBD2 | TGTGCCAGCAGCTTGGGGGGACTAGATCTCAATGAGCAGTTCTTC | CASSLGGLDLNEQFF